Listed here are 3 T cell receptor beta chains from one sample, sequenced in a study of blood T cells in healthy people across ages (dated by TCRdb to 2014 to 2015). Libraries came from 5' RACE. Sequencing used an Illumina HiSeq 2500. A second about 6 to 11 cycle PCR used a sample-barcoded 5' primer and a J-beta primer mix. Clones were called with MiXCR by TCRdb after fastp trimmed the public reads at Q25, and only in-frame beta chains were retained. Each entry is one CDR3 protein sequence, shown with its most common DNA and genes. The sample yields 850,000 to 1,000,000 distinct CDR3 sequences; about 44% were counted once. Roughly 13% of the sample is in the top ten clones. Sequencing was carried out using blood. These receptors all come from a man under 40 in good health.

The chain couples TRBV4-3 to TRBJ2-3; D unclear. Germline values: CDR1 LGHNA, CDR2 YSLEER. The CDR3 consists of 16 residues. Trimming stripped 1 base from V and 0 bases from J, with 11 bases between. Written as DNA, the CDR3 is TGCGCCAGCAGCCAAGGGGGATCTACTAGCACAGATACGCAGTATTTT. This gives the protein CASSQGGSTSTDTQYF.

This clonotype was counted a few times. The CDR3 coding sequence is TGCAGCGTTGATCGGCAGGGGGCGAAGGGCTACACCTTC. Translating it yields CSVDRQGAKGYTF. The V call is TRBV29-1, the J call TRBJ1-2, with TRBD1 matching over 8 bases. The CDR3 runs 13 residues. CDR1 and CDR2 from the germline V gene are SQVTM and ANQGSEA. After removal of 3 bases from V and 8 bases from J, the junction contained 8 bases not matched to a gene.

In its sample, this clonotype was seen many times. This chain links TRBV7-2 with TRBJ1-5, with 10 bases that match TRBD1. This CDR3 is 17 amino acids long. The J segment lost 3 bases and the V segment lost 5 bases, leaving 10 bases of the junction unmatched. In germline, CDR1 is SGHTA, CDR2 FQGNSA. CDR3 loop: CASSPRGGQGTNQPQHF. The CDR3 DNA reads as TGTGCCAGCAGCCCTAGGGGGGGACAGGGGACCAATCAGCCCCAGCATTTT.